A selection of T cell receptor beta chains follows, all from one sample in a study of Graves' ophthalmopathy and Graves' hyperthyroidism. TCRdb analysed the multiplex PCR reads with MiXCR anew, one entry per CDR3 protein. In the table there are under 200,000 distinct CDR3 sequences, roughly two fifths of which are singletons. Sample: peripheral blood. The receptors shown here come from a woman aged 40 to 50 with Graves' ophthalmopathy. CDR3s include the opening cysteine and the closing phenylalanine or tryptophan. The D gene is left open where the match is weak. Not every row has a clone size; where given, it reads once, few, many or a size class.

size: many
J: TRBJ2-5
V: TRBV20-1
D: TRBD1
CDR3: CSARGSTGVGETQYF
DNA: TGCAGTGCTAGAGGGTCGACAGGGGTCGGAGAGACCCAGTACTTC

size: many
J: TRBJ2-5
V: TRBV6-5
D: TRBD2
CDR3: CATALLAGETQYF
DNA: TGTGCCACCGCCCTACTAGCGGGAGAGACCCAGTACTTC

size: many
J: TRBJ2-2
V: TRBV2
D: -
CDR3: CASSRGRNTGELFF
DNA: TGTGCCAGCAGTAGAGGACGGAACACCGGGGAGCTGTTTTTT

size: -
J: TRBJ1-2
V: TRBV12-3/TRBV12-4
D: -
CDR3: CASRLGQGPGYTF
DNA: TGTGCCAGCCGTTTGGGGCAGGGGCCTGGCTACACCTTC

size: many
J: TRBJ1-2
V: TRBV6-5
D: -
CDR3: CASSSGHRAVHGYTF
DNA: TGTGCCAGCAGTTCCGGTCACAGGGCGGTACATGGCTACACCTTC

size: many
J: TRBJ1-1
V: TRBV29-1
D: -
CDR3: CSAAGGGEAFF
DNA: TGCAGCGCCGCGGGGGGAGGAGAAGCTTTCTTT

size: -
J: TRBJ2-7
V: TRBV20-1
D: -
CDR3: CSARDLASDHEQYF
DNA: TGCAGTGCTAGAGATCTAGCGAGCGACCACGAGCAGTACTTC

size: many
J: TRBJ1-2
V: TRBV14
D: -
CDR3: CASSHLPWGSDYGYTF
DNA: TGTGCCAGCAGTCACCTGCCGTGGGGATCCGACTATGGCTACACCTTC

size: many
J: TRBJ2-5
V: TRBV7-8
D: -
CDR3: CASTPEEQGETQYF
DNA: TGTGCCAGCACCCCTGAGGAGCAGGGGGAGACCCAGTACTTC

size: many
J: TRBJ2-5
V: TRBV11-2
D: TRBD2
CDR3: CASSSPRTSGSTRQETQYF
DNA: TGTGCCAGCAGCTCTCCCCGGACTAGCGGGAGTACTAGGCAAGAGACCCAGTACTTC

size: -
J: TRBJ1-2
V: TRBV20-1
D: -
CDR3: CSASSGVTNYGYTF
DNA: TGCAGTGCTAGTTCGGGGGTCACTAACTATGGCTACACCTTC

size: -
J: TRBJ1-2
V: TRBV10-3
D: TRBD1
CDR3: CAISESNTGVFGGYTF
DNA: TGTGCCATCAGTGAGTCGAATACAGGGGTCTTCGGTGGCTACACCTTC

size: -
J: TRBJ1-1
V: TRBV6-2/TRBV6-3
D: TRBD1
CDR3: CASSYLQRDRGMNTEAFF
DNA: TGTGCCAGCAGTTACTTGCAGAGGGACAGGGGGATGAACACTGAAGCTTTCTTT

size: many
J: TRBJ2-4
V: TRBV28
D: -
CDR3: CASSETKHIQYF
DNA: TGTGCCAGCAGTGAAACCAAACACATTCAGTACTTC

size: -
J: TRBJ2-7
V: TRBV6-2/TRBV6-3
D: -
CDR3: CASSWTALSEQYF
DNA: TGTGCCAGCAGCTGGACAGCTTTGAGCGAGCAGTACTTC

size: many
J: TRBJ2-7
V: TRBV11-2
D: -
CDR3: CASSLEPQYEQYF
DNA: TGTGCCAGCAGCTTAGAGCCACAGTACGAGCAGTACTTC

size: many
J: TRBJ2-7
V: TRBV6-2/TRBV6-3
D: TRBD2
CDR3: CASSSRTSGRAIYEQYF
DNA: TGTGCCAGCAGCAGTCGGACTAGCGGGAGGGCCATCTACGAGCAGTACTTC

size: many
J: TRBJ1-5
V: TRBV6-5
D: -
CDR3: CASTPRGDQPQHF
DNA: TGTGCCAGCACCCCAAGGGGGGATCAGCCCCAGCATTTT

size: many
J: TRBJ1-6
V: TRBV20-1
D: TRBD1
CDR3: CSARTGGGSPLHF
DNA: TGCAGTGCTAGAACAGGGGGTGGTTCACCCCTCCACTTT

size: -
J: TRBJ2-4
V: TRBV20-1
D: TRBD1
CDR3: CSARGWTGGDIQYF
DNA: TGCAGTGCTAGAGGCTGGACAGGGGGAGACATTCAGTACTTC

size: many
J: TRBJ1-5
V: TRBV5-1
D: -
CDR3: CASSLGVPAEQPQHF
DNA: TGCGCCAGCAGCTTGGGAGTTCCAGCGGAGCAGCCCCAGCATTTT

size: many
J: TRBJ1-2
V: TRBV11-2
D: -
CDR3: CASSTDGWSYGYTF
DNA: TGTGCCAGCAGCACGGACGGATGGAGCTATGGCTACACCTTC